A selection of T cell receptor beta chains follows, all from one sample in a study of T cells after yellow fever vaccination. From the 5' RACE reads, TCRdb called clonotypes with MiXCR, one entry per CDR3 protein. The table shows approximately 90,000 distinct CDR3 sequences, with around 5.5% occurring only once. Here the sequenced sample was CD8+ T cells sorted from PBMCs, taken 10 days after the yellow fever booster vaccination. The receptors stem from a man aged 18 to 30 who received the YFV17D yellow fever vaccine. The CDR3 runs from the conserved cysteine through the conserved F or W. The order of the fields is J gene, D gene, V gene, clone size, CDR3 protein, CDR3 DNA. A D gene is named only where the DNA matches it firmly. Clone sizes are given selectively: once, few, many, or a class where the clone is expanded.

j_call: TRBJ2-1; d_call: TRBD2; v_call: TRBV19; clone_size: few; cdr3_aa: CASSILAGGSDEQFF; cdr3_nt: TGTGCCAGTAGCATATTAGCGGGGGGGAGTGATGAGCAGTTCTTC
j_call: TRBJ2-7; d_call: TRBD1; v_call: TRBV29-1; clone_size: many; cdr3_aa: CSVGTALYEQYF; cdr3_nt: TGCAGCGTGGGGACAGCCCTCTACGAGCAGTACTTC
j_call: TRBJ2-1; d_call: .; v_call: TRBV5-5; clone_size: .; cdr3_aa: CASSFIGNEQFF; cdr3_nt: TGTGCCAGCAGCTTTATCGGCAATGAGCAGTTCTTC
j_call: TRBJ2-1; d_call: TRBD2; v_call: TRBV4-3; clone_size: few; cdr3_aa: CASSPERGGSGYEQFF; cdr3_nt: TGCGCCAGCAGCCCCGAGCGGGGGGGCTCTGGGTATGAGCAGTTCTTC
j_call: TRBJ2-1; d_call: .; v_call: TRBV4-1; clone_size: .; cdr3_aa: CASSQATYSSYNEQFF; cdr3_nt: TGCGCCAGCAGCCAAGCGACTTATAGCTCCTACAATGAGCAGTTCTTC
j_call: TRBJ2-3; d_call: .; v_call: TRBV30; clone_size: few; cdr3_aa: CAWSVLDVISTDTQYF; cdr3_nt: TGTGCCTGGAGTGTACTGGACGTCATTAGCACAGATACGCAGTATTTT
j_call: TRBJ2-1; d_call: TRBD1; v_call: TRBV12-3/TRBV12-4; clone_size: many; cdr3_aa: CASTSRQGDEQFF; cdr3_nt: TGTGCCAGCACCTCAAGACAGGGCGATGAGCAGTTCTTC
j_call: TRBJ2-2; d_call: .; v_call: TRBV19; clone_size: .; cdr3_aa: CASTGVTGELFF; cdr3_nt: TGTGCCAGTACTGGGGTCACCGGGGAGCTGTTTTTT
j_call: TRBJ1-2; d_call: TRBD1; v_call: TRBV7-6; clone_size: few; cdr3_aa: CASSPDEGAGGYTF; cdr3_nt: TGTGCCAGCAGCCCAGATGAGGGGGCAGGAGGCTACACCTTC
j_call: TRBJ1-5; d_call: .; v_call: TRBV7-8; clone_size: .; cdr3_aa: CASSLSRGNQPQHF; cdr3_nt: TGTGCCAGCAGCTTATCCCGTGGCAATCAGCCCCAGCATTTT
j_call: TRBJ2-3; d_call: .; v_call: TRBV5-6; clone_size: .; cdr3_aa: CASSNGHPDTQYF; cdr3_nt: TGTGCCAGCAGCAACGGACATCCGGATACGCAGTATTTT
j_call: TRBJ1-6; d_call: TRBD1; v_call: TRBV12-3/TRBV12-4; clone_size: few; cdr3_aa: CASSLWTGSNSPLHF; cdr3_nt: TGTGCCAGCAGTCTATGGACAGGGTCGAATTCACCCCTCCACTTT
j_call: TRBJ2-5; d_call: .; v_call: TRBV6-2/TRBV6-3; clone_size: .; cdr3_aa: CASSWGLQETQYF; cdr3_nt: TGTGCCAGCAGCTGGGGCCTCCAAGAGACCCAGTACTTC
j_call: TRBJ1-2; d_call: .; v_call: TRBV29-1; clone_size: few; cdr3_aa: CSVDFQLTNYGYTF; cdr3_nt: TGCAGCGTTGACTTCCAGCTTACAAACTATGGCTACACCTTC
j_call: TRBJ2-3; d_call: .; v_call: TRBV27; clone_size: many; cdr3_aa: CASSLWEGTDTQYF; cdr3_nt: TGTGCCAGCAGTTTATGGGAGGGCACAGATACGCAGTATTTT
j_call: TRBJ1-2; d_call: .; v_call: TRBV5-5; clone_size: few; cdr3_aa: CASSLGLAWTYGYTF; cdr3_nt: TGTGCCAGCAGCTTGGGGTTAGCCTGGACCTATGGCTACACCTTC